These T cell receptor beta chains were read from a single sample in a study of OX40 agonist ivuxolimab in advanced cancers. Some clones are missing from TCRdb's copy, which holds only in-frame ones; the method was immunoSEQ multiplex PCR. This sample carries about 98,000 clones, approximately 90% of them seen once, and the ten largest clones take over 0.65%. The source was CD4+ or CD8+ T cells sorted from blood, collected in a trial of the OX40 agonist ivuxolimab. The receptors shown here come from an adult with an advanced solid tumor such as melanoma, head and neck, liver or kidney cancer. Both conserved end residues are part of each CDR3. D genes are given only for firm matches. Size is stated for part of the rows, as once, few or many counts, or as a class when the clone is expanded.

clone size: -
V gene: TRBV6-1
D gene: TRBD2
J gene: TRBJ2-1
CDR3 DNA: TGTGCCAGCAGTGAAAGGCGCGGGAGGGGATACAATGAGCAGTTCTTC
CDR3 protein: CASSERRGRGYNEQFF

clone size: -
V gene: TRBV5-1
D gene: -
J gene: TRBJ1-1
CDR3 DNA: TGCGCCAGCAATCGCCTCGGGACACCTGAAGCTTTCTTT
CDR3 protein: CASNRLGTPEAFF

clone size: -
V gene: TRBV5-1
D gene: -
J gene: TRBJ2-7
CDR3 DNA: TGCGCCAGCAGCTTGGGCCAGGGGGGCGAGCAGTACTTC
CDR3 protein: CASSLGQGGEQYF

clone size: -
V gene: TRBV27
D gene: -
J gene: TRBJ1-1
CDR3 DNA: TGTGCCAGCAGTTTAACAGTTAAAATGAACACTGAAGCTTTCTTT
CDR3 protein: CASSLTVKMNTEAFF

clone size: -
V gene: TRBV7-9
D gene: TRBD2
J gene: TRBJ2-7
CDR3 DNA: TGTGCCAGCAGCTGGACTAGCGGGAGTAAAAATAACGAGCAGTACTTC
CDR3 protein: CASSWTSGSKNNEQYF

clone size: -
V gene: TRBV10-3
D gene: TRBD1
J gene: TRBJ1-2
CDR3 DNA: TGTGCCATCAGGCAGACAGGGGAGGGTGGCTACACCTTC
CDR3 protein: CAIRQTGEGGYTF

clone size: -
V gene: TRBV28
D gene: TRBD1
J gene: TRBJ1-5
CDR3 DNA: TGTGCCAGCAGTTTGTCCACAGGGGCTCAAGGGCCCCAGCATTTT
CDR3 protein: CASSLSTGAQGPQHF

clone size: -
V gene: TRBV5-4
D gene: -
J gene: TRBJ2-5
CDR3 DNA: TGTGCCAGCAGCTTGGAGGGCCAAGAGACCCAGTACTTC
CDR3 protein: CASSLEGQETQYF

clone size: -
V gene: TRBV19
D gene: -
J gene: TRBJ2-1
CDR3 DNA: TGTGCCAGTAGTATAGTGGGCAATGAGCAGTTCTTC
CDR3 protein: CASSIVGNEQFF

clone size: -
V gene: TRBV9
D gene: -
J gene: TRBJ2-2
CDR3 DNA: TGTGCCAGCAGCGTAGGAGGGTCTCACACCGGGGAGCTGTTTTTT
CDR3 protein: CASSVGGSHTGELFF

clone size: -
V gene: TRBV4-2
D gene: -
J gene: TRBJ1-5
CDR3 DNA: TGTGCCAGCAGCCAAAACAAAGGGACTCAGCCCCAGCATTTT
CDR3 protein: CASSQNKGTQPQHF

clone size: once
V gene: TRBV30
D gene: TRBD2
J gene: TRBJ2-5
CDR3 DNA: TGTGCCTGGATGGCGGGAGGGCAAGAGACCCAGTACTTC
CDR3 protein: CAWMAGGQETQYF

clone size: -
V gene: TRBV7-7
D gene: -
J gene: TRBJ2-3
CDR3 DNA: TGTGCCAGCAGCCCCGCCCTCGCGGTCGGTACAGATACGCAGTATTTT
CDR3 protein: CASSPALAVGTDTQYF

clone size: -
V gene: TRBV4-3
D gene: TRBD1
J gene: TRBJ1-2
CDR3 DNA: TGCGCCAGCAGCCAAGAGGCGGGACAGGCCTATGGCTACACCTTC
CDR3 protein: CASSQEAGQAYGYTF

clone size: -
V gene: TRBV4-1
D gene: -
J gene: TRBJ2-1
CDR3 DNA: TGCGCCAGCAGCCAAGATCGACTAGAGGTGAATGAGCAGTTCTTC
CDR3 protein: CASSQDRLEVNEQFF

clone size: -
V gene: TRBV12-5
D gene: -
J gene: TRBJ2-1
CDR3 DNA: TGTGCTAGTGGTTTGGTACCCCCAACAGATCGTCTGTTCTTC
CDR3 protein: CASGLVPPTDRLFF

clone size: -
V gene: TRBV9
D gene: TRBD2
J gene: TRBJ2-1
CDR3 DNA: TGTGCCAGCAGCCCGACTGGCGGGAGAGCTAATGAGCAGTTCTTC
CDR3 protein: CASSPTGGRANEQFF

clone size: -
V gene: TRBV11-3
D gene: -
J gene: TRBJ2-1
CDR3 DNA: TGTGCCAGCAGCTTAGAACAGGGCTCCTACAATGAGCAGTTCTTC
CDR3 protein: CASSLEQGSYNEQFF

clone size: -
V gene: TRBV9
D gene: -
J gene: TRBJ2-3
CDR3 DNA: TGTGCCAGCAGCGTACTAGGGGGGAGAGCAGATACGCAGTATTTT
CDR3 protein: CASSVLGGRADTQYF

clone size: -
V gene: TRBV30
D gene: -
J gene: TRBJ2-6
CDR3 DNA: TGTGCCTGGACCAGCAATGGGGCCAACGTCCTGACTTTC
CDR3 protein: CAWTSNGANVLTF

clone size: -
V gene: TRBV4-2
D gene: -
J gene: TRBJ2-1
CDR3 DNA: TGTGCCAGCAGCCAAGCCCTCCGGGCTGGGGGGAATGAGCAGTTCTTC
CDR3 protein: CASSQALRAGGNEQFF

clone size: -
V gene: TRBV7-6
D gene: TRBD1
J gene: TRBJ1-5
CDR3 DNA: TGTGCCAGCAGCGTGGGACAGGGTAACAATCAGCCCCAGCATTTT
CDR3 protein: CASSVGQGNNQPQHF

clone size: once
V gene: TRBV11-2
D gene: -
J gene: TRBJ1-1
CDR3 DNA: TGTGCCAGCAGCCAAACCGCTCGGGGATTGAACACTGAAGCTTTCTTT
CDR3 protein: CASSQTARGLNTEAFF

clone size: -
V gene: TRBV6-5
D gene: TRBD1
J gene: TRBJ1-4
CDR3 DNA: TGTGCCAGCAGTAGTGGGACAGGGGGCAATGAAAAACTGTTTTTT
CDR3 protein: CASSSGTGGNEKLFF

clone size: -
V gene: TRBV2
D gene: -
J gene: TRBJ1-3
CDR3 DNA: TGTGCCAGCAGTGAAGAAGGGGGTGCTGGAAACACCATATATTTT
CDR3 protein: CASSEEGGAGNTIYF

clone size: -
V gene: TRBV2
D gene: TRBD1
J gene: TRBJ1-1
CDR3 DNA: TGTGCCAGCAGCTGGACAGGGGAGGGGGATGCTTTCTTT
CDR3 protein: CASSWTGEGDAFF

clone size: -
V gene: TRBV7-6
D gene: -
J gene: TRBJ2-2
CDR3 DNA: TGTGCCAGCAGCACGATACAGGGTCGGACCGGGGAGCTGTTTTTT
CDR3 protein: CASSTIQGRTGELFF

clone size: -
V gene: TRBV2
D gene: TRBD2
J gene: TRBJ2-3
CDR3 DNA: TGTGCCAGCACCCGAGGGAGACTAGCGGGGGCCACAGATACGCAGTATTTT
CDR3 protein: CASTRGRLAGATDTQYF

clone size: -
V gene: TRBV11-1
D gene: -
J gene: TRBJ2-2
CDR3 DNA: TGTGCCAGCAGCTTAATGTCGGGAAGGGGAGCCGGGGAGCTGTTTTTT
CDR3 protein: CASSLMSGRGAGELFF

clone size: -
V gene: TRBV19
D gene: -
J gene: TRBJ2-6
CDR3 DNA: TGTGCCAGTACCGGAGGGCGGTCTGGGGCCAACGTCCTGACTTTC
CDR3 protein: CASTGGRSGANVLTF

clone size: -
V gene: TRBV28
D gene: TRBD2
J gene: TRBJ2-3
CDR3 DNA: TGTGCCAGCAGTTCCCCGACTAGCGGAGATACAGATACGCAGTATTTT
CDR3 protein: CASSSPTSGDTDTQYF

clone size: -
V gene: TRBV7-2
D gene: -
J gene: TRBJ2-1
CDR3 DNA: TGTGCCAGCAGCCTCTATTCGACTGCTGCCCATGAGCAGTTCTTC
CDR3 protein: CASSLYSTAAHEQFF

clone size: -
V gene: TRBV30
D gene: -
J gene: TRBJ2-6
CDR3 DNA: TGTGCCTGGAGTCGGCAGGAATCCGGGTCTGGGGCCAACGTCCTGACTTTC
CDR3 protein: CAWSRQESGSGANVLTF

clone size: once
V gene: TRBV5-6
D gene: -
J gene: TRBJ2-5
CDR3 DNA: TGTGCCAGCAGCTTTTGGAGCAGCGAGACCCAGTACTTC
CDR3 protein: CASSFWSSETQYF

clone size: -
V gene: TRBV6-5
D gene: -
J gene: TRBJ1-4
CDR3 DNA: TGTGCCAGCAGTCCCCGAGGGACGCCTAATGAAAAACTGTTTTTT
CDR3 protein: CASSPRGTPNEKLFF

clone size: -
V gene: TRBV19
D gene: -
J gene: TRBJ1-2
CDR3 DNA: TGTGCCAGTAGTCCCCGGGCCGGCCGAGGGGGCTACACCTTC
CDR3 protein: CASSPRAGRGGYTF

clone size: -
V gene: TRBV5-1
D gene: -
J gene: TRBJ2-3
CDR3 DNA: TGCGCCAGCAGCTTGGTAGCTAGCAGCCGCACAGATACGCAGTATTTT
CDR3 protein: CASSLVASSRTDTQYF

clone size: once
V gene: TRBV2
D gene: -
J gene: TRBJ2-1
CDR3 DNA: TGTGCCAGCAGGCCGGGACAAGGCTCCTACAATGAGCAGTTCTTC
CDR3 protein: CASRPGQGSYNEQFF

clone size: -
V gene: TRBV11-1
D gene: TRBD2
J gene: TRBJ2-1
CDR3 DNA: TGTGCCAGCAGCCTACTAGCGGGATCATACAATGAGCAGTTCTTC
CDR3 protein: CASSLLAGSYNEQFF

clone size: -
V gene: TRBV27
D gene: -
J gene: TRBJ1-4
CDR3 DNA: TGTGCCAGCAGTAGCGGGGTCGGCCCCCTTAATGAAAAACTGCTTTTT
CDR3 protein: CASSSGVGPLNEKLLF

clone size: -
V gene: TRBV29-1
D gene: TRBD2
J gene: TRBJ2-4
CDR3 DNA: TGCAGCGTCTCCGGGACTAGCGGGAGTGGAGCCAAAAACATTCAGTACTTC
CDR3 protein: CSVSGTSGSGAKNIQYF

clone size: -
V gene: TRBV11-2
D gene: -
J gene: TRBJ2-1
CDR3 DNA: TGTGCCAGCAGCTTACGGTCCGGTTACAATGAGCAGTTCTTC
CDR3 protein: CASSLRSGYNEQFF

clone size: once
V gene: TRBV4-3
D gene: TRBD2
J gene: TRBJ2-3
CDR3 DNA: TGCGCCAGCAGCTTCCGAGCGGGGCTGGGCTGGGATACGCAGTATTTT
CDR3 protein: CASSFRAGLGWDTQYF

clone size: -
V gene: TRBV13
D gene: -
J gene: TRBJ2-5
CDR3 DNA: TGTGCCAGCAGCCTACGAGAGACCCAGTACTTC
CDR3 protein: CASSLRETQYF

clone size: -
V gene: TRBV7-3
D gene: TRBD2
J gene: TRBJ2-1
CDR3 DNA: TGTGCCAGCAGCCAACGCCCGGGGGGCAATGAGCAGTTCTTC
CDR3 protein: CASSQRPGGNEQFF

clone size: -
V gene: TRBV28
D gene: -
J gene: TRBJ1-1
CDR3 DNA: TGTGCCAGCAGTTATGCGGGGATGAACACTGAAGCTTTCTTT
CDR3 protein: CASSYAGMNTEAFF

clone size: -
V gene: TRBV6-5
D gene: TRBD2
J gene: TRBJ2-7
CDR3 DNA: TGTGCCAGCGGAGAGGGAGGGCAAATCAGCGAGCAGTACTTC
CDR3 protein: CASGEGGQISEQYF

clone size: -
V gene: TRBV19
D gene: TRBD1
J gene: TRBJ2-1
CDR3 DNA: TGTGCCAGTAGTGGGGCTTGGACAGGGGAAGGCAATGAGCAGTTCTTC
CDR3 protein: CASSGAWTGEGNEQFF

clone size: few
V gene: TRBV2
D gene: -
J gene: TRBJ1-1
CDR3 DNA: TGTGCCAGCAGGCGTGATGGCGGAGCTTTCTTT
CDR3 protein: CASRRDGGAFF

clone size: -
V gene: TRBV18
D gene: -
J gene: TRBJ2-7
CDR3 DNA: TGTGCCAGCTCACCATCACAGTCCTACGAGCAGTACTTC
CDR3 protein: CASSPSQSYEQYF